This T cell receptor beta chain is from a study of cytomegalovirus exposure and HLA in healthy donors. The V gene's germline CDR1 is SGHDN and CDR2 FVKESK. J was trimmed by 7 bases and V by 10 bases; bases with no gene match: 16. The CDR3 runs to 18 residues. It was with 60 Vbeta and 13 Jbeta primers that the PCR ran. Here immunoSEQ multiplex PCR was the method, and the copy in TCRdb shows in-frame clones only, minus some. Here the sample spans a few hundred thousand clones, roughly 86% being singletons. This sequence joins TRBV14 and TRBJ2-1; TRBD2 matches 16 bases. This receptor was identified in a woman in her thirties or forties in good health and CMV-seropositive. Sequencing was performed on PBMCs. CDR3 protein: CATSWGLAGGSPGNEQFF. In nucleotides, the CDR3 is TGTGCCACCTCCTGGGGACTAGCGGGAGGGTCCCCGGGTAATGAGCAGTTCTTC.